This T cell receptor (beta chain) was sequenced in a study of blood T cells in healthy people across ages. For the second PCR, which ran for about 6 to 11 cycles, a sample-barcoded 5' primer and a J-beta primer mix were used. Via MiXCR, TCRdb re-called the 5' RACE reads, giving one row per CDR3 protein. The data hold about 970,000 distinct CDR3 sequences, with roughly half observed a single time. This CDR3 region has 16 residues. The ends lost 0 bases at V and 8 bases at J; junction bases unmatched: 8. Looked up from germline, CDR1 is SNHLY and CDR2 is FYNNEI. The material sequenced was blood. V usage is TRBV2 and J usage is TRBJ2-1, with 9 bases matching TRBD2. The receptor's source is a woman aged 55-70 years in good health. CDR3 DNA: TGTGCCAGCAGTGAAGCGCAAGCTAGCGGGATGGATGAGCAGTTCTTC. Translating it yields CASSEAQASGMDEQFF. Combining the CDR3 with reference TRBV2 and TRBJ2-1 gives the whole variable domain EPEVTQTPSHQVTQMGQEVILRCVPISNHLYFYWYRQILGQKVEFLVSFYNNEISEKSEIFDDQFSVERPDGSNFTLKIRSTKLEDSAMYFCASSEAQASGMDEQFFGPGTRLTVL.